This is a list of T cell receptor beta chains from one sample in a study of identical twins. TCRdb reprocessed the 5' RACE reads via MiXCR and lists one record per CDR3 protein. This table has about 550,000 distinct CDR3 sequences, approximately 20% appearing once. A further study also used this sample, focusing on yellow fever vaccine responses in identical twins.

Sequenced input: CD4+ T cells sorted from blood. The receptors stem from a woman between 18 and 30 years old in good health. Each CDR3 is given with its conserved first and last residue. D genes are given only for firm matches. Size values are once, few and many counts, or a class for expanded clones, and some rows have none.

d_call	v_call	j_call	clone_size	cdr3_nt	cdr3_aa
TRBD2	TRBV18	TRBJ2-6	-	TGTGCCAGCTCACCACAGTTTCTAGCGGGAAACTCTGGGGCCAACGTCCTGACTTTC	CASSPQFLAGNSGANVLTF
-	TRBV24-1	TRBJ2-2	-	TGTGCCACCAGTGCCATCGGGGCCGGGGAGCTGTTTTTT	CATSAIGAGELFF
-	TRBV4-1	TRBJ1-6	once	TGCGCCAGCAGCCAAGATTCCAGGGTTTCACCCCTCCACTTT	CASSQDSRVSPLHF
TRBD1	TRBV2	TRBJ1-1	-	TGTGCCAGCAGGCAGACAGGGGGCACTGAAGCTTTCTTT	CASRQTGGTEAFF
TRBD1	TRBV3-1	TRBJ2-7	few	TGTGCCAGCAGCCAAGATCAAGGGACAGGGGTTGGCGAGCAGTACTTC	CASSQDQGTGVGEQYF
-	TRBV12-3/TRBV12-4	TRBJ1-1	few	TGTGCCAGCAGAAGTTTTGATTCCAACACTGAAGCTTTCTTT	CASRSFDSNTEAFF
-	TRBV28	TRBJ2-7	few	TGTGCCAGCAGTTTTTATTATGCCGACCGAGTGAGCTACGAGCAGTACTTC	CASSFYYADRVSYEQYF
TRBD1	TRBV28	TRBJ2-1	-	TGTGCCAGCAGTGACTGGACAGGGACCAATGAGCAGTTCTTC	CASSDWTGTNEQFF
-	TRBV29-1	TRBJ1-1	-	TGCAGCGTTGAAGGACAGACGAACACTGAAGCTTTCTTT	CSVEGQTNTEAFF
TRBD1	TRBV27	TRBJ2-5	-	TGTGCCAGCAGTTTATCAGGGACAGGGAGTCAAGAGACCCAGTACTTC	CASSLSGTGSQETQYF
-	TRBV2	TRBJ1-4	-	TGTGCCAGCAGTCGGGGGGCGGCTGGTAATGAAAAACTGTTTTTT	CASSRGAAGNEKLFF
-	TRBV5-1	TRBJ1-4	-	TGCGCCAGCAGCACAACCCCAGGGGAGAATGAAAAACTGTTTTTT	CASSTTPGENEKLFF
TRBD2	TRBV6-5	TRBJ2-5	few	TGTGCCAGCAGTTACCGAATAGCGGGTATACAAGAGACCCAGTACTTC	CASSYRIAGIQETQYF
-	TRBV12-3/TRBV12-4	TRBJ1-6	few	TGTGCCAGCAGTTTCACGCAAGTTAATTCACCCCTCCACTTT	CASSFTQVNSPLHF
-	TRBV2	TRBJ2-2	few	TGTGCCAGCAAACGGACGGACACCGGGGAGCTGTTTTTT	CASKRTDTGELFF
TRBD1	TRBV27	TRBJ2-1	many	TGTGCCAGCAGCAAGGGACAGAGGAATGAGCAGTTCTTC	CASSKGQRNEQFF
-	TRBV5-1	TRBJ2-1	few	TGCGCCAGCAGCTTGGGACTTCCCGCCGTCTACAATGAGCAGTTCTTC	CASSLGLPAVYNEQFF
-	TRBV6-1	TRBJ1-3	few	TGTGCCAGCAGTCAACTGTTGGGTGGAAACACCATATATTTT	CASSQLLGGNTIYF
TRBD1	TRBV20-1	TRBJ1-5	-	TGCAGTGCTAGTCTAAGTACAGGGGGCGGAGAGCCCCAGCATTTT	CSASLSTGGGEPQHF
-	TRBV3-1	TRBJ2-2	-	TGTGCCAGCAGACCCGCGGGCGGGGAGCTGTTTTTT	CASRPAGGELFF
TRBD2	TRBV5-4	TRBJ2-3	many	TGTGCCAGTTCCTTTTCGGGCGGGGGGGCCGCAGATACGCAGTATTTT	CASSFSGGGAADTQYF
TRBD2	TRBV2	TRBJ2-3	-	TGTGCCAGCAGTGAAGGGCTAGCGGGAGTGGGGGATACGCAGTATTTT	CASSEGLAGVGDTQYF
-	TRBV7-9	TRBJ2-3	-	TGTGCCAGCAGCTTACTAGCGTTGGATACGCAGTATTTT	CASSLLALDTQYF
-	TRBV5-1	TRBJ2-5	-	TGCGCCAGCAGCTTTCTAGGGGACAATCAAGAGACCCAGTACTTC	CASSFLGDNQETQYF
TRBD2	TRBV12-3/TRBV12-4	TRBJ2-3	-	TGTGCCAGCAGTTTTTTAGCGGGAGGCCGAACTAGCACAGATACGCAGTATTTT	CASSFLAGGRTSTDTQYF
TRBD2	TRBV6-2/TRBV6-3	TRBJ2-3	-	TGTGCCAGCAGTCTTAGCGGGAGTAGAGATACGCAGTATTTT	CASSLSGSRDTQYF
-	TRBV5-4	TRBJ1-5	-	TGTGCCAGCAGCTCCGGACGCCTTAGTGGAGCTTATAGCAATCAGCCCCAGCATTTT	CASSSGRLSGAYSNQPQHF
-	TRBV20-1	TRBJ2-1	many	TGCAGTGCTAGTAGAGACTCCTACAATGAGCAGTTCTTC	CSASRDSYNEQFF
TRBD2	TRBV7-9	TRBJ2-1	-	TGTACCAGCAGCCATACCCTAGCGGTATACAATGAGCAGTTCTTC	CTSSHTLAVYNEQFF
-	TRBV6-6	TRBJ2-5	many	TGTGCCAGCAGTTATTCAGAGACCCAGTACTTC	CASSYSETQYF
TRBD2	TRBV20-1	TRBJ2-1	few	TGCAGTGCTAGAAGCCGGACTAGCGGCAGAAATGAGCAGTTCTTC	CSARSRTSGRNEQFF
-	TRBV7-6	TRBJ2-5	-	TGTGCCAGCAGCTTAAATAGGGTTGAGACCCAGTACTTC	CASSLNRVETQYF
-	TRBV12-3/TRBV12-4	TRBJ1-1	few	TGTGCCAGCAGCCACAGAGTGATGAACACTGAAGCTTTCTTT	CASSHRVMNTEAFF
-	TRBV12-3/TRBV12-4	TRBJ2-5	many	TGTGCCAGCAGTTTTAGAGGGATTTGGGAGACCCAGTACTTC	CASSFRGIWETQYF
TRBD2	TRBV5-1	TRBJ2-3	-	TGCGCCAGCAGCTCCGGGACTAGCGCAGATACGCAGTATTTT	CASSSGTSADTQYF
TRBD2	TRBV2	TRBJ2-1	few	TGTGCCAGCAGGAACCCGGGACTAGGGTACAATGAGCAGTTCTTC	CASRNPGLGYNEQFF
-	TRBV12-3/TRBV12-4	TRBJ1-1	few	TGTGCCAGCAGTTTAGGAGACACTCCTCGGGCTTTCTTT	CASSLGDTPRAFF
-	TRBV5-8	TRBJ2-7	few	TGTGCCAGCAGCTGGGGGACCTCCTCCTACGAGCAGTACTTC	CASSWGTSSYEQYF
-	TRBV7-9	TRBJ2-1	-	TGTGCCAGCAGCCACCAAGGGGGATCCTCCTACAATGAGCAGTTCTTC	CASSHQGGSSYNEQFF
-	TRBV5-1	TRBJ2-3	-	TGCGCCAGCAGCTTTGGAGGAGTTTCGGCAGATACGCAGTATTTT	CASSFGGVSADTQYF
-	TRBV20-1	TRBJ2-3	few	TGCAGTGCTAGAGTTGCGGGCTTTAGCACAGATACGCAGTATTTT	CSARVAGFSTDTQYF
TRBD1	TRBV5-1	TRBJ2-1	-	TGCGCCAGCAGCTCAGAGCATCGGACAGGGTTAAGGAATGAGCAGTTCTTC	CASSSEHRTGLRNEQFF
TRBD1	TRBV28	TRBJ2-1	few	TGTGCCAGCGATAGACAGGGCGGTCGCGATGAGCAGTTCTTC	CASDRQGGRDEQFF
TRBD1	TRBV6-1	TRBJ1-5	-	TGTGCCAGCAGTGAAGCGACACAGGGGGTGAGCAATCAGCCCCAGCATTTT	CASSEATQGVSNQPQHF
TRBD2	TRBV28	TRBJ2-1	few	TGTGCCAGCAGTTCTCCGGGACTAGCGGGAGGTTACAATGAGCAGTTCTTC	CASSSPGLAGGYNEQFF
-	TRBV6-5	TRBJ2-5	-	TGTGCCAGCAGTTTTACTGGGTACCAAGAGACCCAGTACTTC	CASSFTGYQETQYF
TRBD2	TRBV20-1	TRBJ2-7	-	TGCAGTGCATACGCCACTAGCGGGAGTCGCTCCTACGAGCAGTACTTC	CSAYATSGSRSYEQYF
TRBD1	TRBV4-1	TRBJ2-7	few	TGCGCCAGCAGCCAAGAAAAGAGACAGGGGGCTTACGAGCAGTACTTC	CASSQEKRQGAYEQYF
TRBD2	TRBV27	TRBJ2-1	few	TGTGCCAGCAGTTTATCGATGTGGCTAGCGGGAAACAATGAGCAGTTCTTC	CASSLSMWLAGNNEQFF
-	TRBV6-5	TRBJ2-6	-	TGTGCCAGCAGTTACAGGGCTCCTGGGGCCAACGTCCTGACTTTC	CASSYRAPGANVLTF
-	TRBV5-1	TRBJ2-7	-	TGCGCCAGCAGCTTGTACACCAAACCCCTCGAGCAGTACTTC	CASSLYTKPLEQYF
TRBD1	TRBV3-1	TRBJ2-7	-	TGTGCCAGCAGCCAAGCCCTAGGGCGACAGGGATCCTACGAGCAGTACTTC	CASSQALGRQGSYEQYF
TRBD2	TRBV9	TRBJ2-1	few	TGTGCCAGCAGCGTCTCTAGCGGGAGTGGGAATGAGCAGTTCTTC	CASSVSSGSGNEQFF
-	TRBV7-7	TRBJ2-3	few	TGTGCCAGCAGCTTAGAGTCCAGCGGCACAGATACGCAGTATTTT	CASSLESSGTDTQYF
TRBD1	TRBV20-1	TRBJ2-3	many	TGCAGTGCTTCGACAGGGTCGGGAGATACGCAGTATTTT	CSASTGSGDTQYF
TRBD2	TRBV29-1	TRBJ2-1	-	TGCAGCCTGCGGCTAGCGGGAGATGAGCAGTTCTTC	CSLRLAGDEQFF
TRBD2	TRBV20-1	TRBJ2-1	few	TGCAGTGCTACTCCAACGAGACTAGCGGGAGAGTACAATGAGCAGTTCTTC	CSATPTRLAGEYNEQFF